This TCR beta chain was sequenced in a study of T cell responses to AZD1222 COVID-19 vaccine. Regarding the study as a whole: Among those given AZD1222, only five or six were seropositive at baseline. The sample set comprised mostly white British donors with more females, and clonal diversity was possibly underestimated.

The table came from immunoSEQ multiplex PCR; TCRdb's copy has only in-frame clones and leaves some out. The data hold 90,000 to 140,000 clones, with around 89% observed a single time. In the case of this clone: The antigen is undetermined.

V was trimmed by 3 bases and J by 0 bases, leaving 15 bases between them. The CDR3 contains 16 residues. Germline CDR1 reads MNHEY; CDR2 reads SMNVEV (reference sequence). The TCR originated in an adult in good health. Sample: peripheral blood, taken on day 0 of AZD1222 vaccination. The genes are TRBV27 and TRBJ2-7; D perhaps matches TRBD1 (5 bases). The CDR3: CASSFRPGMTSYEQYF. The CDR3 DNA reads TGTGCCAGCAGTTTCCGCCCAGGGATGACCTCCTACGAGCAGTACTTC.